Below, 9 T cell receptor beta chains from the same sample are listed, as sequenced in a study of glioma-infiltrating T cells after dendritic cell vaccination. Here immunoSEQ multiplex PCR was the method, and the copy in TCRdb shows in-frame clones only, minus some. The sample carries tens of thousands of clones, roughly four fifths recorded once. Stated time point: after dendritic cell vaccination, including at tumor progression/relapse. This specimen consisted of blood, obtained after dendritic cell vaccination. The source of these receptors is a human donor with glioblastoma.

This chain uses TRBV27 with TRBJ2-7; D may be TRBD2 (5 bases). In germline, CDR1 is MNHEY, CDR2 SMNVEV (reference sequence). This CDR3 is built from 15 residues. Deletions cut 3 bases from V and 3 bases from J, with 15 bases between. The CDR3 region is CASSFEGSTNYEQYF. The CDR3 DNA sequence: TGTGCCAGCAGTTTCGAGGGTAGCACAAACTACGAGCAGTACTTC.

The CDR3 nucleotides read TGTGCCAGCAGCTCAGTTAGGGCAGGGGAAGAGACCCAGTACTTC. Protein: CASSSVRAGEETQYF. The rearrangement links TRBV7-9 to TRBJ2-5; TRBD1 is a possible D gene (6 bases). The germline V and J ends were trimmed by 4 bases and 3 bases, with 15 bases remaining between them. CDR1 and CDR2 (germline): SEHNR, FQNEAQ (reference sequence). The CDR3 has 15 residues. Based on the CDR3 plus reference TRBV7-9 and TRBJ2-5, the full variable domain is DTGVSQNPRHKITKRGQNVTFRCDPISEHNRLYWYRQTLGQGPEFLTYFQNEAQLEKSRLLSDRFSAERPKGSFSTLEIQRTEQGDSAMYLCASSSVRAGEETQYFGPGTRLLVL.

CDR3 region: CATSKELAEVSTDTQYF. Written as DNA, the CDR3 is TGTGCCACCAGCAAAGAACTAGCGGAGGTTAGCACAGATACGCAGTATTTT. This sequence joins TRBV15 and TRBJ2-3; TRBD2 aligns across 8 bases. J was trimmed by 0 bases and V by 4 bases; bases with no gene match: 9. This CDR3 has 17 amino acids. Germline V lookup: CDR1 LNHNV, CDR2 YYDKDF (reference sequence).

This clone was seen just once. This rearrangement joins TRBV14 to TRBJ1-1; D unclear. Germline CDR1 and CDR2: SGHDN and FVKESK. Trimming took 2 bases from V and 1 from J, leaving 8 bases between them. The CDR3 runs 14 residues. Here the CDR3 DNA reads TGTGCCAGCAGCCAAAGGGAGAGGAACACTGAAGCTTTCTTT. Protein sequence: CASSQRERNTEAFF.

V and J are TRBV5-6 and TRBJ1-5; a weak D match, TRBD1 (5 bases). The CDR3 has 17 residues. Germline CDR1 is SGHDT and CDR2 is YYEEEE. V lost 3 bases and J lost 2, with 18 bases in between. The CDR3 loop is CASSSRGGVNGNQPQHF. DNA for the CDR3: TGTGCCAGCAGCTCCCGGGGGGGGGTAAACGGCAATCAGCCCCAGCATTTT.

This clone was seen a single time. This sequence joins TRBV6-5 and TRBJ1-1; TRBD1 aligns across 7 bases. The ends lost 4 bases at V and 3 bases at J; junction bases unmatched: 5. The CDR3 is 14 amino acids. Germline V lookup: CDR1 MNHEY, CDR2 SVGAGI. CDR3 loop: CASSSGGRDTEAFF. In nucleotides, the CDR3 is TGTGCCAGCAGTTCAGGGGGACGGGACACTGAAGCTTTCTTT.

The CDR3, as DNA: TGTGCCAGCAGCTTAGGATGGCAGTCCTACGAGCAGTACTTC. Residues: CASSLGWQSYEQYF. This sequence joins TRBV7-8 and TRBJ2-7; D is unresolved. Germline-derived CDR1 and CDR2 are SGHVS and FQNEAQ. The CDR3 totals 14 residues. Trimming removed 1 base from V and 1 base from J, with 8 bases in between.

The chain recombines TRBV4-3 with TRBJ2-1; TRBD2 agrees at 9 bases. This CDR3 is 14 amino acids long. Germline loops: CDR1 LGHNA, CDR2 YSLEER. The V gene end was trimmed by 4 bases and the J gene end by 5 bases; junction bases not matched to a gene: 3. DNA for the CDR3: TGCGCCAGCAGCCTCGGGACTAGCAACAATGAGCAGTTCTTC. It is translated as CASSLGTSNNEQFF.

This clone was seen just once. The sample contains more than one DNA sequence encoding this CDR3. J is TRBJ1-1 and V is TRBV13; TRBD1 aligns across 8 bases. CDR3 length equals 13 residues. From germline, CDR1 is PRHDT and CDR2 FYEKMQ (reference sequence). V was pared by 0 bases and J by 6 bases, with 0 bases of the junction left unmatched. Written as DNA, the CDR3 is TGTGCCAGCAGCTTAGGACAGGGGGCTGAAGCTTTCTTT. This encodes CASSLGQGAEAFF.